This is a list of T cell receptor beta chains from one sample in a study of cytomegalovirus exposure and HLA in healthy donors. Repertoires were generated with immunoSEQ multiplex PCR, while TCRdb's copy carries only in-frame clones and drops some. The table has 76,000 or so clones, around 94% seen once. The sequencing input was PBMCs. These receptors were taken from a woman between 18 and 30 years old in good health and CMV-seronegative. The CDR3 runs from the conserved cysteine through the conserved F or W. Fields, in order: J gene, D gene, V gene, clone size, CDR3 protein, CDR3 DNA. The D gene is left open where the match is weak. The size entry is marked missing in some rows and otherwise reads once, few, many or a size class.

TRBJ1-5,-,TRBV2,-,CASSINQPQHF,TGTGCCAGCAGTATAAATCAGCCCCAGCATTTT
TRBJ2-3,-,TRBV2,-,CASRDGQITDTQYF,TGTGCCAGCAGGGACGGACAGATCACAGATACGCAGTATTTT
TRBJ1-6,TRBD1,TRBV7-9,-,CASRTQGDNSPLHF,TGTGCCAGCAGGACTCAGGGGGACAATTCACCCCTCCACTTT
TRBJ2-1,-,TRBV11-3,-,CASSSRAGGYNEQFF,TGTGCCAGCAGCTCCCGAGCAGGAGGGTACAATGAGCAGTTCTTC
TRBJ2-7,TRBD2,TRBV7-2,few,CASSLSPGTSLTELYF,TGTGCCAGCAGTTTATCCCCCGGGACTAGCCTGACAGAGCTGTACTTC
TRBJ2-7,-,TRBV18,-,CASSTMEAGTYEQYF,TGTGCCAGCTCTACCATGGAGGCGGGAACCTACGAGCAGTACTTC
TRBJ2-3,-,TRBV12-2,-,CASRSGIPDTQYF,TGTGCAAGTCGAAGCGGGATCCCGGATACGCAGTATTTT
TRBJ2-7,-,TRBV6-5,-,CASCGRQGGHEQYF,TGTGCCAGCTGTGGGCGGCAGGGGGGACACGAGCAGTACTTC
TRBJ2-7,-,TRBV7-9,-,CASIYRVNYEQYF,TGTGCCAGTATTTACAGGGTTAACTACGAGCAGTACTTC
TRBJ1-5,-,TRBV7-9,-,CASSLGQEEGQPQHF,TGTGCCAGCAGCTTAGGACAGGAGGAAGGTCAGCCCCAGCATTTT
TRBJ1-1,TRBD1,TRBV7-3,-,CASSRTGVSTEAFF,TGTGCCAGCAGCAGAACAGGGGTCTCCACTGAAGCTTTCTTT
TRBJ1-1,TRBD1,TRBV7-9,-,CASSSGTGQFNTEAFF,TGTGCCAGCAGCTCCGGGACAGGGCAATTTAATACTGAAGCTTTCTTT
TRBJ1-2,-,TRBV5-5,-,CASRGPGLGADGYTF,TGTGCCAGCAGGGGACCCGGGCTGGGGGCCGATGGCTACACCTTC
TRBJ1-2,TRBD1,TRBV2,once,CASSEPPETGEHLDYGYTF,TGTGCCAGCAGTGAACCCCCCGAGACAGGGGAGCATCTGGACTATGGCTACACCTTC
TRBJ2-1,-,TRBV30,-,CAWSRAAAAGGYNEQFF,TGTGCCTGGAGTCGGGCGGCGGCGGCGGGCGGATACAATGAGCAGTTCTTC
TRBJ2-1,-,TRBV7-8,-,CASSYQRANTFNEQFF,TGTGCCAGCAGCTACCAGCGGGCGAATACGTTCAATGAGCAGTTCTTC
TRBJ2-2,-,TRBV2,-,CASRVGDSRLFGGELFF,TGTGCCAGCAGAGTGGGGGACTCACGGCTGTTTGGCGGGGAGCTGTTTTTT
TRBJ1-2,-,TRBV18,-,CASSPPEGRYGYTF,TGTGCCAGCTCACCACCAGAGGGTCGTTATGGCTACACCTTC
TRBJ2-1,-,TRBV6-1,once,CASSESQGTPPTNNEQFF,TGTGCCAGCAGTGAAAGTCAGGGGACCCCCCCCACCAACAATGAGCAGTTCTTC
TRBJ2-4,-,TRBV29-1,-,CSVVRGVGPLAKNIQYF,TGCAGCGTTGTTCGTGGTGTGGGGCCACTAGCCAAAAACATTCAGTACTTC
TRBJ2-1,TRBD2,TRBV9,-,CASSVGLAGGNNEQFF,TGTGCCAGCAGCGTCGGACTAGCGGGAGGGAACAATGAGCAGTTCTTC
TRBJ2-7,TRBD2,TRBV5-1,-,CASSLEPSGNDEQYF,TGCGCCAGCAGCTTGGAGCCTAGCGGGAATGACGAGCAGTACTTC
TRBJ2-2,-,TRBV7-8,-,CASSLGESGELFF,TGTGCCAGCAGCTTAGGCGAGAGCGGGGAGCTGTTTTTT
TRBJ2-1,TRBD2,TRBV29-1,-,CSVGTRLASNEQFF,TGCAGCGTTGGTACAAGACTAGCGTCAAATGAGCAGTTCTTC
TRBJ1-5,-,TRBV2,few,CASSEGTGNQPQHF,TGTGCCAGCAGTGAAGGAACGGGCAATCAGCCCCAGCATTTT
TRBJ2-1,TRBD1,TRBV11-3,-,CASSLELGGETYNEQFF,TGTGCCAGCAGCTTAGAATTAGGGGGCGAGACCTACAATGAGCAGTTCTTC
TRBJ2-5,-,TRBV27,-,CASSLWSGETQYF,TGTGCCAGCAGTTTATGGTCCGGGGAGACCCAGTACTTC
TRBJ2-1,-,TRBV5-1,-,CASSLLQGEGEQFF,TGCGCCAGCAGCTTGCTCCAAGGAGAAGGTGAGCAGTTCTTC
TRBJ2-7,TRBD2,TRBV5-1,-,CASSLGTSGTFEQYF,TGCGCCAGCAGCTTGGGGACTAGCGGGACTTTCGAGCAGTACTTC
TRBJ1-4,TRBD1,TRBV27,-,CASSSTGGNEKLFF,TGTGCCAGCAGTTCGACAGGGGGGAATGAAAAACTGTTTTTT
TRBJ1-2,TRBD1,TRBV5-5,-,CASSSGQGDGYTF,TGTGCCAGCAGCTCTGGACAGGGGGATGGCTACACCTTC
TRBJ2-1,-,TRBV11-2,-,CASSPARTDYNEQFF,TGTGCCAGCAGCCCGGCCAGGACTGATTACAATGAGCAGTTCTTC
TRBJ1-1,-,TRBV10-2,-,CASSETGFGGTEAFF,TGCGCCAGCAGTGAGACGGGATTCGGTGGCACTGAAGCTTTCTTT
TRBJ1-2,TRBD1,TRBV7-2,-,CASSWTGQGLGDGYTF,TGTGCCAGCAGCTGGACGGGACAGGGGTTGGGGGATGGCTACACCTTC
TRBJ2-3,-,TRBV2,-,CASRGPTATQYF,TGTGCCAGCAGGGGGCCCACGGCTACGCAGTATTTT
TRBJ2-3,TRBD1,TRBV7-8,-,CASSLVGTGTTDTQYF,TGTGCCAGCAGCTTAGTAGGGACAGGGACCACAGATACGCAGTATTTT
TRBJ2-7,TRBD2,TRBV2,-,CASSQEAGGPYEQYF,TGTGCCAGCAGTCAGGAAGCGGGAGGGCCGTATGAGCAGTACTTC
TRBJ2-1,TRBD2,TRBV28,-,CASSPTSGRVWNEQFF,TGTGCCAGCAGTCCAACAAGCGGGAGGGTCTGGAATGAGCAGTTCTTC
TRBJ2-7,TRBD1,TRBV6-1,-,CASSQRGQGTYEQYF,TGTGCCAGCAGTCAAAGGGGGCAGGGGACATACGAGCAGTACTTC
TRBJ1-4,-,TRBV13,-,CASSKQGLEEKLFF,TGTGCCAGCAGCAAACAGGGCCTGGAAGAAAAACTGTTTTTT
TRBJ2-7,-,TRBV5-6,-,CASSVHSGPFYEQYF,TGTGCCAGCAGCGTTCACAGCGGACCCTTTTACGAGCAGTACTTC
TRBJ2-1,TRBD1,TRBV7-2,-,CASSSEQGARGDEQFF,TGTGCCAGCAGCTCAGAACAGGGGGCGCGGGGAGATGAGCAGTTCTTC
TRBJ2-1,-,TRBV28,once,CASSLVDIALSEQFF,TGTGCCAGCAGTTTAGTGGACATTGCGTTGAGTGAGCAGTTCTTC
TRBJ2-5,-,TRBV30,-,CAWSVLEETQYF,TGTGCCTGGAGTGTCTTGGAGGAGACCCAGTACTTC
TRBJ2-7,TRBD2,TRBV11-2,-,CASRSQGLAGAREQYF,TGTGCCAGCAGATCCCAAGGACTAGCGGGAGCCCGGGAGCAGTACTTC
TRBJ2-7,-,TRBV5-1,-,CASSPDSYEQYF,TGCGCCAGCAGTCCCGACAGTTACGAGCAGTACTTC
TRBJ2-7,TRBD2,TRBV7-2,-,CASRGGGFEEQYF,TGTGCCAGCCGCGGGGGGGGCTTTGAGGAGCAGTACTTC